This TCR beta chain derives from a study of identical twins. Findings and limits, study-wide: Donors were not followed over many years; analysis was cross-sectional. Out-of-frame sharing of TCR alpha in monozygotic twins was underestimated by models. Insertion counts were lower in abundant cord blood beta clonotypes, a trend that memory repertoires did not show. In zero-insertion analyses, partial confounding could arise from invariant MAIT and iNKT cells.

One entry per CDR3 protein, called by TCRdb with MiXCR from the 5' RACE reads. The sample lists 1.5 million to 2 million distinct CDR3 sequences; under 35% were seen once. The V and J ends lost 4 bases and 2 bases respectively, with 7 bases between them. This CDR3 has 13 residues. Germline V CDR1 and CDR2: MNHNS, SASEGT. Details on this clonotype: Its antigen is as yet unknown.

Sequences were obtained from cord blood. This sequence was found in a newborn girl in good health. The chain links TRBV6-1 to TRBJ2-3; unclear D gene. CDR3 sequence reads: CASSAANTDTQYF. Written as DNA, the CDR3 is TGTGCCAGCAGTGCTGCCAACACAGATACGCAGTATTTT.